This is a list of T cell receptor beta chains from one sample in a study of identical twins. One entry per CDR3 protein, called by TCRdb with MiXCR from the 5' RACE reads. Of 600,000 to 700,000 distinct CDR3 sequences listed, approximately 22% are singletons. The same sample was also studied in work on T cells expressing NK-cell markers.

The sequencing input was PBMCs. The receptors shown here come from a woman aged 18 to 35 in good health. Both conserved end residues are trimmed from each CDR3. Fields, in order: J gene, V gene, CDR3 protein.

J: TRBJ2-7; V: TRBV20-1; CDR3: SALAAYEQY
J: TRBJ2-1; V: TRBV7-2; CDR3: ASSLDTRYEQF
J: TRBJ2-1; V: TRBV20-1; CDR3: SHLSGRSYNEQF
J: TRBJ2-7; V: TRBV27; CDR3: ASSRGASGYEQY
J: TRBJ1-6; V: TRBV5-4; CDR3: ASSEKQSSYNSPLH
J: TRBJ1-6; V: TRBV20-1; CDR3: SARVQGVTHSPLH
J: TRBJ2-7; V: TRBV10-3; CDR3: APPETSGLGEQY
J: TRBJ1-2; V: TRBV12-3/TRBV12-4; CDR3: ASSIGQGAVAYGYT
J: TRBJ2-3; V: TRBV11-2; CDR3: ASSLVSAGGRY
J: TRBJ2-7; V: TRBV5-1; CDR3: ASSSSGSPSYEQY
J: TRBJ2-7; V: TRBV10-3; CDR3: AISSRDRTYEQY
J: TRBJ1-1; V: TRBV6-5; CDR3: ASSYRQGGAF
J: TRBJ1-1; V: TRBV7-9; CDR3: ASTEGDTEAF
J: TRBJ1-1; V: TRBV7-2; CDR3: ASSPRMNTEAF
J: TRBJ2-1; V: TRBV7-8; CDR3: ASSLSRTRGNPF
J: TRBJ2-7; V: TRBV5-1; CDR3: ASSSTSRSYEQY
J: TRBJ2-1; V: TRBV7-9; CDR3: ASSSEGQLSYNEQF
J: TRBJ2-5; V: TRBV6-5; CDR3: ASSLYEGRQY
J: TRBJ2-2; V: TRBV9; CDR3: ASSDQRTGTTGELF
J: TRBJ2-1; V: TRBV9; CDR3: ASSVSQGSIYNEQF
J: TRBJ1-2; V: TRBV20-1; CDR3: SARDGRGYGYT
J: TRBJ2-2; V: TRBV6-5; CDR3: ASSYLTGPGELF
J: TRBJ2-5; V: TRBV7-2; CDR3: ASSRYRETQY
J: TRBJ2-3; V: TRBV5-1; CDR3: ASTQGLAGAQADTQY
J: TRBJ2-7; V: TRBV5-6; CDR3: ASGGLSFATEQY
J: TRBJ2-3; V: TRBV4-2; CDR3: ASSQGDSTDTQY